The clone carrying this T cell receptor beta chain has at least ten counts. Germline V gene data show CDR1 as MNHNS and CDR2 as SASEGT. V lost 5 bases and J lost 4; bases outside the gene matches: 9. The CDR3 has 15 residues. RNA transcripts served as the template for amplifying TCR beta CDR3 regions. A set of HTBI primers served as the primers for a first-round RT-PCR of the TCR CDR3. TCRdb reanalysed the multiplex PCR reads using MiXCR and keeps one entry per CDR3 protein. The sample carries around 560,000 distinct CDR3 sequences, roughly a sixth recorded once. The sample comes from a study of T cells in Graves' hyperthyroidism and ophthalmopathy.

The gene calls are TRBV6-1 and TRBJ1-1, with 8 nucleotides matching TRBD1. The sequence derives from a woman under 30 with Graves' hyperthyroidism. Specimen: blood. Here the CDR3 reads CASSYKAGGFTEAFF. The DNA for the CDR3 is TGTGCCAGCAGTTATAAGGCAGGGGGCTTCACTGAAGCTTTCTTT.